A single sample is the source of the 16 T cell receptor beta chains below, sequenced in a study of shared clonotypes between healthy human individuals. Cells designated naive CD8 were CD45RO-negative and were positively selected for CCR7, with terminally differentiated effector memory CD45RA+ cells excluded. This table comes from immunoSEQ multiplex PCR, and its TCRdb copy is limited to in-frame clones, with some not included. The top ten clones hold 0.9% to 1.3% of a sample with some 2,000,000 clones, approximately 94% of them seen once. The specimen sequenced was naive CD8+ T cells sorted from blood. The receptors come from a man aged 18 to 30 in good health.

This clone appeared a single time. This rearrangement joins TRBV27 to TRBJ2-3, with no clear D. The V end lost 6 bases, the J end lost 6 bases, and 13 bases lay between the germline ends. The germline V gene encodes CDR1 MNHEY and CDR2 SMNVEV (reference sequence). CDR3 length: 13 amino acids. The CDR3: CASSPSTSDTQYF. CDR3 bases: TGTGCCAGCAGCCCATCCACCTCGGATACGCAGTATTTT.

The chain combines TRBV25-1 with TRBJ2-2, with 10 bases identical to TRBD1. This CDR3 is built from 14 residues. Per the germline V gene, CDR1 is MGHDK and CDR2 is SYGVNS. The V and J ends lost 6 bases and 6 bases, in that order; junction bases with no gene match: 4. The CDR3 spells CASRPGQGAGELFF. In DNA, the CDR3 is TGTGCCAGCAGGCCCGGACAGGGGGCCGGGGAGCTGTTTTTT.

V is TRBV5-4 and J is TRBJ2-3, with D possibly called TRBD1 or TRBD2 (5 bases each). Germline V gives CDR1 SGHNT, CDR2 YYREEE (reference sequence). The CDR3 has 15 amino acids. Trimming pared 0 bases from V and 3 bases from J, leaving 11 bases between. CDR3 DNA: TGTGCCAGCAGCTTGGGAGGGGAGCCAACAGATACGCAGTATTTT. Protein sequence: CASSLGGEPTDTQYF. The entire variable domain, with the rest obtained from reference TRBV5-4 and TRBJ2-3, is as follows: ETGVTQSPTHLIKTRGQQVTLRCSSQSGHNTVSWYQQALGQGPQFIFQYYREEENGRGNFPPRFSGLQFPNYSSELNVNALELDDSALYLCASSLGGEPTDTQYFGPGTRLTVL.

The rearrangement links TRBV19 to TRBJ1-5; D possibly corresponds to TRBD1 (6 bases). The germline gives CDR1 LNHDA, CDR2 SQIVND (reference sequence). This CDR3 has 13 residues. V lost 9 bases to trimming and J lost 3 bases, with 12 bases between them. CDR3 loop: CASEDSFNQPQHF. The DNA for the CDR3 is TGTGCCAGCGAGGACAGCTTCAATCAGCCCCAGCATTTT.

The chain recombines TRBV9 with TRBJ2-2; either TRBD1 or TRBD2 may fit D (5 bases each). The CDR3 consists of 17 residues. Germline V gives CDR1 SGDLS, CDR2 YYNGEE. V shed 0 bases and J shed 4 bases, with 16 bases lying between them. The CDR3 region has the DNA TGTGCCAGCAGCGTAGAGGTGGGGACCCTAATCACCGGGGAGCTGTTTTTT. Protein sequence: CASSVEVGTLITGELFF.

The chain uses TRBV5-1 and TRBJ2-3; tentatively, D is TRBD1 (5 bases). Germline values: CDR1 SGHRS, CDR2 YFSETQ. V was shortened by 4 bases and J by 0 bases, with 18 bases between the two germline ends. The CDR3 totals 17 residues. Here the CDR3 DNA reads TGCGCCAGCAGCATGGCCCTAACAGGTCTCAGCACAGATACGCAGTATTTT. Encoded protein: CASSMALTGLSTDTQYF.

The rearrangement uses TRBV10-1 and TRBJ2-5; TRBD2 matches 14 bases. V lost 3 bases to trimming and J lost 2 bases; unmatched junction nucleotides: 2. CDR3 length: 16 amino acids. The germline CDR1 and CDR2 sequences are WNHNN and SYGVQD (reference sequence). The DNA for the CDR3 is TGCGCCAGCAGTGACGGACTAGCGGGGGGTCAAGAGACCCAGTACTTC. It is translated as CASSDGLAGGQETQYF.

This clone appeared a single time. The chain uses TRBV27 and TRBJ2-7, with 8 positions matching TRBD2. The V gene's germline CDR1 is MNHEY and CDR2 SMNVEV (reference sequence). This CDR3 is built from 16 residues. V trimming: 5 bases; J trimming: 4 bases; junction bases outside the gene matches: 13. CDR3 sequence reads: CASSPSAGVMTYEQYF. DNA for the CDR3: TGTGCCAGCAGTCCGTCAGCGGGAGTTATGACTTACGAGCAGTACTTC.

This clone was observed once. V is TRBV23-1 and J is TRBJ2-7; tentatively, D is TRBD1 (6 bases). TRBV23-1 belongs to the ORF category, with a function that is uncertain. The CDR3 extends over 15 amino acids. The germline V and J ends were trimmed by 4 bases and 5 bases, with 18 bases remaining between them. The CDR3 DNA reads as TGCGCCAGCAGTCTCCGACAGGCCCCTTCCCACGAGCAGTACTTC. It is translated as CASSLRQAPSHEQYF.

V is TRBV19 and J is TRBJ2-5; D unresolved. V was pared by 5 bases and J by 2 bases, with 12 bases between. The CDR3 is 14 amino acids. CDR1 is LNHDA, CDR2 SQIVND, per germline (reference sequence). This CDR3 is CASSLYGFQETQYF. CDR3 in DNA: TGTGCCAGTAGTCTATACGGGTTTCAAGAGACCCAGTACTTC.

The gene calls are TRBV7-9 and TRBJ2-5; D is undetermined. The CDR3 contains 13 residues. The germline V gene has CDR1 SEHNR and CDR2 FQNEAQ (reference sequence). V lost 5 bases and J 4 bases, leaving 11 bases between the germline ends. The CDR3 is CASSVEWGETQYF. DNA for the CDR3: TGTGCCAGCAGCGTCGAATGGGGAGAGACCCAGTACTTC.

The genes are TRBV6-1 and TRBJ1-6; D might be TRBD1 (5 bases). The CDR3 consists of 15 residues. Germline CDR1 MNHNS, CDR2 SASEGT. With 4 bases removed from V and 9 bases from J, the gap between germline ends came to 16 bases. CDR3 loop: CASSGGDPGGSPLHF. As DNA, the CDR3 is TGTGCCAGCAGTGGGGGCGACCCCGGTGGTTCACCCCTCCACTTT.

This chain links TRBV27 with TRBJ2-1; D is unclear. The V and J ends lost 9 bases and 7 bases respectively, with 16 bases between them. This CDR3 spans 13 amino acids. The germline V gene encodes CDR1 MNHEY and CDR2 SMNVEV (reference sequence). In DNA form, the CDR3 reads TGTGCCAGAGGGTGGCCTTACCGAAATGAGCAGTTCTTC. Encoded protein: CARGWPYRNEQFF.

This chain uses TRBV14 with TRBJ2-7; D is uncertain. This CDR3 contains 13 residues. In germline, CDR1 is SGHDN, CDR2 FVKESK. The V gene lost 1 base and the J gene lost 6 bases, with 10 bases spanning the gap. CDR3 nucleotides: TGTGCCAGCAGCCAAGTAAATCTGGTCGAGCAGTACTTC. Translation: CASSQVNLVEQYF.

This sequence joins TRBV27 and TRBJ2-1; no definite D call. This CDR3 has 12 amino acids. CDR1 and CDR2 from the germline V gene are MNHEY and SMNVEV (reference sequence). With 3 bases removed from V and 9 bases from J, the gap between germline ends came to 9 bases. The DNA of the CDR3 is TGTGCCAGCAGTTTTACGCGAAGTGAGCAGTTCTTC. This gives the protein CASSFTRSEQFF.

V usage is TRBV6-6 and J usage is TRBJ1-1; a weak D match, TRBD1 (5 bases). Germline V lookup: CDR1 MNHNY, CDR2 SVGAGI (reference sequence). This CDR3 contains 12 residues. The germline V and J ends were trimmed by 3 bases and 11 bases, with 13 bases remaining between them. As DNA, the CDR3 is TGTGCCAGCAGTTATGACGCGGGGCACGCTTTCTTT. Protein product: CASSYDAGHAFF.